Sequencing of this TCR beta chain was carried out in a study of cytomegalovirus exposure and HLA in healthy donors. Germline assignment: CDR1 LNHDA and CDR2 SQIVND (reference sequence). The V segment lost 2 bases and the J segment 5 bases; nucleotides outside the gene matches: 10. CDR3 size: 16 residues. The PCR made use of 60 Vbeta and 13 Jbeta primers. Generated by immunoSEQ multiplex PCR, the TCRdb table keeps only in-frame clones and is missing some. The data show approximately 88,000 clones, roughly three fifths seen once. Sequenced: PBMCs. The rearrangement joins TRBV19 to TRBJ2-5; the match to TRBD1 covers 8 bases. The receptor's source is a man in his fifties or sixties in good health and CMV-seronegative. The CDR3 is CASSIQDRDLQETQYF. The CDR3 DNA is TGTGCCAGTAGTATACAGGACAGGGACTTACAGGAGACCCAGTACTTC.